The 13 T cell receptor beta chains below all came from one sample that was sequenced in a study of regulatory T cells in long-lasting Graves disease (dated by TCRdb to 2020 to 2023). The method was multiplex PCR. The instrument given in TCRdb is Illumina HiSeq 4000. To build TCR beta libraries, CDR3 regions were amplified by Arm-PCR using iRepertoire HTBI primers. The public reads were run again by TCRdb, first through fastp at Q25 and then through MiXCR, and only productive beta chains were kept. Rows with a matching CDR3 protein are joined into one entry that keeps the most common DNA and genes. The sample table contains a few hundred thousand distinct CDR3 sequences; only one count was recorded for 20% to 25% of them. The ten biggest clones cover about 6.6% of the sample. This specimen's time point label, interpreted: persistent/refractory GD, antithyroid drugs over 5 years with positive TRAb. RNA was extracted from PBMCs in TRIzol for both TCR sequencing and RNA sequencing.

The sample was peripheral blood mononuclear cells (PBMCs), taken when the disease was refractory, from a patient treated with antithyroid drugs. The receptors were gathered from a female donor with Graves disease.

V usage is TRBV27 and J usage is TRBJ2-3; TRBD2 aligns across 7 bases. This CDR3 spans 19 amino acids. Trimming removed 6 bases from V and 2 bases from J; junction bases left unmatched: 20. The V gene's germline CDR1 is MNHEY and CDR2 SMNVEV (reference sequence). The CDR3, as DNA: TGTGCCAGCAGCCAGCGTGGGTCCTCGCTAGCGGCTCTCACAGATACGCAGTATTTT. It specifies CASSQRGSSLAALTDTQYF.

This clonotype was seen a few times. The CDR3 sequence: CASSKGGQGIEKLFF. CDR3 nucleotides: TGTGCCAGCAGCAAAGGGGGACAGGGGATTGAAAAACTGTTTTTT. The chain employs TRBV7-2 and TRBJ1-4; TRBD1 matches at 10 bases. Losses at the gene ends were 5 bases for V and 7 bases for J; bases not matched to a gene: 7. The V gene's germline CDR1 is SGHTA and CDR2 FQGNSA. This CDR3 contains 15 residues. Variable domain in full (rest from reference TRBV7-2 and TRBJ1-4): GAGVSQSPSNKVTEKGKDVELRCDPISGHTALYWYRQSLGQGLEFLIYFQGNSAPDKSGLPSDRFSAERTGGSVSTLTIQRTQQEDSAVYLCASSKGGQGIEKLFFGSGTQLSVL.

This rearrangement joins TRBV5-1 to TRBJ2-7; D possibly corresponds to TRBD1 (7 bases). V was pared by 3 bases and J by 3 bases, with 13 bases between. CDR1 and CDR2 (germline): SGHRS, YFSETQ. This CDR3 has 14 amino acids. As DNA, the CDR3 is TGCGCCAGCAGCTATGCCAGGGGGGACTACGAGCAGTACTTC. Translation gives CASSYARGDYEQYF.

The CDR3 protein is CASSQKTGGEQFF. The CDR3 bases are TGCGCCAGCAGCCAAAAAACAGGGGGTGAGCAGTTCTTC. The V call is TRBV4-1, the J call TRBJ2-1, with 8 bases fitting TRBD1. The ends lost 2 bases at V and 9 bases at J; junction bases unmatched: 3. This CDR3 is built from 13 residues. Looked up from germline, CDR1 is MGHRA and CDR2 is YSYEKL.

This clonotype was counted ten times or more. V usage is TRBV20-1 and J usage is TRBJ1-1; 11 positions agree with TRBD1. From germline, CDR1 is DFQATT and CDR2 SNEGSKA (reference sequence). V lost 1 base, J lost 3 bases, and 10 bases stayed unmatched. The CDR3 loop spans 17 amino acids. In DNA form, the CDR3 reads TGCAGTGCTAGAGGGGCGAGCGGACAGGGGGCTGACACTGAAGCTTTCTTT. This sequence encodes CSARGASGQGADTEAFF.

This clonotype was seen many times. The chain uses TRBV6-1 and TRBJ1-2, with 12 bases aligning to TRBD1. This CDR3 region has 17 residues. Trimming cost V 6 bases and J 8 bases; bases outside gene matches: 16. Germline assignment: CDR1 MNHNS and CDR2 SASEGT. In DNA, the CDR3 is TGTGCCAGCAGAAGACCGGGACAGGGGGCGCGTTTGCGGGGCTACACCTTC. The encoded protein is CASRRPGQGARLRGYTF.

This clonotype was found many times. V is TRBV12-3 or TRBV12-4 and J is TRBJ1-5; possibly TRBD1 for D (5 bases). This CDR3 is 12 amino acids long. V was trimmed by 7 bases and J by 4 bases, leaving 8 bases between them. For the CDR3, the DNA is TGTGCCAGCACAGGGAGTAATCAGCCCCAGCATTTT. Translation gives CASTGSNQPQHF.

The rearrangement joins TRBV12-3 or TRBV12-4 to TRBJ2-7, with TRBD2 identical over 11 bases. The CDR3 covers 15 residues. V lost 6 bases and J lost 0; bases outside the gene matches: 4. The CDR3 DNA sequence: TGTGCCAGCAGCCCGGGACTAGCGGCCTCCTACGAGCAGTACTTC. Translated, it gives CASSPGLAASYEQYF.

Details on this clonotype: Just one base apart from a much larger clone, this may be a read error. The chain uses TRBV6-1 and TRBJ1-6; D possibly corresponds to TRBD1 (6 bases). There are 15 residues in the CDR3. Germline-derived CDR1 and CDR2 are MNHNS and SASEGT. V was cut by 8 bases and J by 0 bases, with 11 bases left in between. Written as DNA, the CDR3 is TGTGCCAGCGAGGAGGACAGCTCCTATAATTCACCCCTCCACTTT. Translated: CASEEDSSYNSPLHF.

This CDR3 reads CSVGTGVNTEAFF. CDR3 nucleotides: TGCAGTGTCGGGACAGGGGTGAACACTGAAGCTTTCTTT. This rearrangement joins TRBV20-1 to TRBJ1-1, with 10 bases matching TRBD1. The CDR3 is made up of 13 amino acids. Germline CDR1 and CDR2: DFQATT and SNEGSKA (reference sequence). The junction had 2 bases not matched to a gene; V was cut back by 7 bases and J by 0 bases.

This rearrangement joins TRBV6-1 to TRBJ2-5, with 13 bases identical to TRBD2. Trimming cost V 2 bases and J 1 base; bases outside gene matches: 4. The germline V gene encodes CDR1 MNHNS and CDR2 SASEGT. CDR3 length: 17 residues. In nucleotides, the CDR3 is TGTGCCAGCAGTGAACTCGGGACTAGCGGGATCCAAGAGACCCAGTACTTC. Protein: CASSELGTSGIQETQYF.

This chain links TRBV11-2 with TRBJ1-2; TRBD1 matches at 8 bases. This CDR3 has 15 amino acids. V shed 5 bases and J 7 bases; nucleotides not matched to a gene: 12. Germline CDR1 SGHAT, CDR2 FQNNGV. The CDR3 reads CASSLVRGPRVGYTF. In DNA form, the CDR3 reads TGTGCCAGCAGCCTAGTCAGGGGGCCACGGGTTGGCTACACCTTC. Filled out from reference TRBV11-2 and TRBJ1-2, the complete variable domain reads EAGVAQSPRYKIIEKRQSVAFWCNPISGHATLYWYQQILGQGPKLLIQFQNNGVVDDSQLPKDRFSAERLKGVDSTLKIQPAKLEDSAVYLCASSLVRGPRVGYTFGSGTRLTVV.

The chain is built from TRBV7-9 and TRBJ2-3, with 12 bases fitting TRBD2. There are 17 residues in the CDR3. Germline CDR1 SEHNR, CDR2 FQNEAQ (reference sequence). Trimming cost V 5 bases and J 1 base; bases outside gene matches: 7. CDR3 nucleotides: TGTGCCAGCAGCCTACAACTAGCGGGGGGCCGCACAGATACGCAGTATTTT. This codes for CASSLQLAGGRTDTQYF.